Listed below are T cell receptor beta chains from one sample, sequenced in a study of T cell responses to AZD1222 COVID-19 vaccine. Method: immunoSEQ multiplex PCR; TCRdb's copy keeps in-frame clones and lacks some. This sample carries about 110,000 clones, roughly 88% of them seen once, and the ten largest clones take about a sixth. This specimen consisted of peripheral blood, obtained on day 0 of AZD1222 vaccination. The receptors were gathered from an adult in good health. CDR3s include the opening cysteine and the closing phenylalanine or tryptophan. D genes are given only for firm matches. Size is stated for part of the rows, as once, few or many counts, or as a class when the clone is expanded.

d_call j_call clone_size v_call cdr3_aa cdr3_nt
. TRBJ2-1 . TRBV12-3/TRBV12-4 CASRKTEDNEQFF TGTGCCAGCAGAAAGACAGAAGACAATGAGCAGTTCTTC
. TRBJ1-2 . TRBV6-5 CASSYSQTGGPYGYTF TGTGCCAGCAGTTACTCTCAAACCGGGGGGCCCTATGGCTACACCTTC
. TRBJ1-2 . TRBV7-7 CASSLRHPGFGYGYTF TGTGCCAGCAGCTTAAGACATCCGGGGTTCGGCTATGGCTACACCTTC
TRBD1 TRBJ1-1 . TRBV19 CATKQGANGWGTEAFF TGTGCCACCAAACAGGGGGCCAACGGATGGGGCACTGAAGCTTTCTTT
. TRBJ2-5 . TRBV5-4 CASSVGPRLEKETQYF TGTGCCAGCAGCGTCGGACCGCGACTAGAAAAAGAGACCCAGTACTTC
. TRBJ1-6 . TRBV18 CASSRTGGSPLHF TGTGCCAGCTCACGTACCGGTGGGTCACCCCTCCACTTT
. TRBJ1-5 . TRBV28 CASSPLGDSNQPQHF TGTGCCAGCAGCCCCCTGGGGGATAGCAATCAGCCCCAGCATTTT
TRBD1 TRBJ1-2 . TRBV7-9 CASSSRTGVYGYTF TGTGCCAGCAGCTCCAGGACAGGAGTCTATGGCTACACCTTC
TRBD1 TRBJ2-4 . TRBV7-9 CASSLADRGEIAKNIQYF TGTGCCAGCAGCTTAGCCGACAGGGGGGAAATAGCCAAAAACATTCAGTACTTC
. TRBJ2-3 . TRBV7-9 CASSSDLGGGTSTDTQYF TGTGCCAGCAGCTCAGACCTTGGGGGAGGGACAAGCACAGATACGCAGTATTTT
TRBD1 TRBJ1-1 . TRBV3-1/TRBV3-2 CASSQADRGTEAFF TGTGCCAGCAGCCAGGCGGACAGGGGCACTGAAGCTTTCTTT
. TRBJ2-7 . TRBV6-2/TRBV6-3 CASSSLGGYEQYF TGTGCCAGCAGTTCCCTGGGAGGCTACGAGCAGTACTTC
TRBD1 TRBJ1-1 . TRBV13 CASSSNYGTGDTEAFF TGTGCCAGCAGCTCAAACTACGGGACAGGGGACACTGAAGCTTTCTTT
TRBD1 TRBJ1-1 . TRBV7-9 CASSLAGGHTEAFF TGTGCCAGCAGCTTAGCAGGGGGCCACACTGAAGCTTTCTTT
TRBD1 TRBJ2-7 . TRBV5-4 CASSLGQGAREQYF TGTGCCAGCAGCCTCGGACAGGGGGCGCGGGAGCAGTACTTC
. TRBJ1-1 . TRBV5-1 CASRGGGLSNTEAFF TGCGCCAGCAGGGGGGGAGGCCTTTCGAACACTGAAGCTTTCTTT
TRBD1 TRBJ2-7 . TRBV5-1 CASSLGQGTGYEQYF TGCGCCAGCAGCTTGGGACAGGGAACGGGGTACGAGCAGTACTTC
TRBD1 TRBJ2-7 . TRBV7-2 CASSPSGTGVLIYEQYF TGTGCCAGCAGCCCCTCCGGGACAGGGGTACTAATCTACGAGCAGTACTTC
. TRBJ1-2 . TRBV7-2 CASSSRDFYGYTF TGTGCCAGCAGCAGCCGGGACTTCTATGGCTACACCTTC
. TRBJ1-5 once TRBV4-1 CASSQILQGNQPQHF TGCGCCAGCAGCCAAATTCTCCAGGGGAATCAGCCCCAGCATTTT
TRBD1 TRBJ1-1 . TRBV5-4 CASSAHHTGQGAFTEAFF TGTGCCAGCAGCGCGCACCATACCGGACAGGGGGCTTTCACTGAAGCTTTCTTT
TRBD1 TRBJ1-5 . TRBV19 CASSSSGTGSSQPQHF TGTGCCAGTAGTTCATCCGGGACAGGGTCAAGTCAGCCCCAGCATTTT
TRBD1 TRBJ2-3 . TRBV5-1 CASSLGDSSTDTQYF TGCGCCAGCAGCTTGGGGGACAGTAGCACAGATACGCAGTATTTT
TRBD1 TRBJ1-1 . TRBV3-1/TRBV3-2 CASSRDSLNTEAFF TGTGCCAGCAGCCGGGACAGCCTGAACACTGAAGCTTTCTTT